The 14 T cell receptor beta chains presented below share a single source sample, sequenced in a study of blood T cells in healthy people across ages (dated by TCRdb to the mid-2010s). The library was prepared using 5' RACE. The sequencing machine was an Illumina HiSeq 2500. A second PCR of about 7 to 12 cycles was performed with a sample-barcoded 5' primer and a J-beta primer mix. TCRdb itself trimmed the public reads at Q25 with fastp, ran MiXCR and retained productive beta chains. Each CDR3 protein gets just one entry, which takes the most common genes and DNA from the rows behind it. The sample contains 850,000 to 950,000 distinct CDR3 sequences, 29% of them found a single time. 15% to 20% of the sample rests with the top ten. Source material: blood. Receptor source: a woman older than 75 in good health.

Many counts were recorded for this clonotype. The CDR3 reads CASTAINEQFF. DNA of the CDR3: TGTGCCAGCACCGCCATCAATGAGCAGTTCTTC. This rearrangement joins TRBV12-3 or TRBV12-4 to TRBJ2-1; D call uncertain. Deletions cut 7 bases from V and 6 bases from J, with 7 bases between. CDR3 length equals 11 residues.

This clonotype occurred a few times. The chain links TRBV20-1 to TRBJ1-1, with D possibly matching TRBD1 (6 bases). The CDR3 is 16 amino acids. Trimming removed 3 bases at V and 8 bases at J, with 25 bases between. Germline values: CDR1 DFQATT, CDR2 SNEGSKA (reference sequence). The CDR3 region is CSARDSERGLVSEAFF. The CDR3 DNA reads TGCAGTGCTAGGGATTCCGAGCGGGGGCTAGTCTCGGAAGCTTTCTTT.

The V and J genes are TRBV7-3 and TRBJ2-1; 13 bases are shared with TRBD2. The CDR3 contains 16 residues. With 4 bases clipped from V and 8 bases from J, the junction kept 8 bases outside the gene matches. The germline V gene encodes CDR1 SGHTA and CDR2 FQGTGA. CDR3 nucleotides: TGTGCCAGCAGCTCTCGACTAGCGGGGGGTGTAGATGAGCAGTTCTTC. It encodes CASSSRLAGGVDEQFF.

In the case of this clonotype: One base away lies a much larger clone, so this may be a sequencing read error. V is TRBV10-3 and J is TRBJ1-2, with D uncertain. Germline V lookup: CDR1 ENHRY, CDR2 SYGVKD. This CDR3 has 14 residues. The CDR3 sequence: CAIRESFSGYGYTF. The DNA for the CDR3 is TGTGCCATCAGGGAGTCATTCTCTGGCTATGGCTACACCTTC.

Within the sample, this clonotype is medium-sized. The chain couples TRBV6-6 to TRBJ2-5; TRBD2 matches at 9 bases. The CDR3 is made up of 13 amino acids. V dropped 7 bases and J dropped 5; count of bases not matched to a gene: 5. CDR1 and CDR2 from the germline V gene are MNHNY and SVGAGI (reference sequence). CDR3 loop: CASTRTSEETQYF. DNA of the CDR3: TGTGCCAGCACCCGGACTAGCGAGGAGACCCAGTACTTC.

The V call is TRBV29-1, the J call TRBJ2-3; D possibly uses TRBD1 or TRBD2 (6 bases each). V was trimmed by 7 bases and J by 6 bases, leaving 26 bases between them. The length of the CDR3 is 16 residues. Germline values: CDR1 SQVTM, CDR2 ANQGSEA. In nucleotides, the CDR3 is TGCAGCGCTGAGGGATTGACAGGAGGGGTCGTGGATACGCAGTATTTT. The encoded protein is CSAEGLTGGVVDTQYF.

At least ten counts were recorded for this clonotype. The chain uses TRBV7-2 and TRBJ2-3; D not resolved. CDR3 length: 15 residues. The V gene lost 1 base and the J gene lost 0 bases, with 8 bases spanning the gap. Germline V gene data show CDR1 as SGHTA and CDR2 as FQGNSA. CDR3 sequence: CASSLVSGSTDTQYF. CDR3 bases: TGTGCCAGCAGCTTAGTGTCTGGGAGCACAGATACGCAGTATTTT.

The chain employs TRBV20-1 and TRBJ2-5; D might be TRBD2 (5 bases). Germline V gives CDR1 DFQATT, CDR2 SNEGSKA (reference sequence). The V gene lost 3 bases and the J gene lost 11 bases, with 28 bases spanning the gap. This CDR3 has 16 amino acids. The CDR3 loop is CSARDGESLSYNEQYF. The CDR3 DNA reads TGCAGTGCTAGGGACGGGGAGTCGCTCTCCTACAATGAGCAGTACTTC.

This clonotype was counted at least ten times. The V gene is TRBV20-1, the J gene TRBJ1-2; TRBD1 agrees at 9 bases. The V segment lost 5 bases and the J segment 4 bases; nucleotides outside the gene matches: 8. There are 14 residues in the CDR3. Germline CDR1 DFQATT, CDR2 SNEGSKA (reference sequence). The CDR3, as DNA: TGCAGTGCTGCCGGGGACAGGGTTACCTATGGCTACACCTTC. This sequence encodes CSAAGDRVTYGYTF.

A single count supports this clonotype. This sequence joins TRBV20-1 and TRBJ1-5; D uncertain. V lost 1 base to trimming and J lost 0 bases, with 7 bases between them. The CDR3 covers 14 residues. Germline V gene lookup returns CDR1 DFQATT and CDR2 SNEGSKA (reference sequence). This CDR3 reads CSARVYDSNQPQHF. The CDR3 DNA reads TGCAGTGCTAGAGTTTACGATAGCAATCAGCCCCAGCATTTT.

The chain links TRBV7-9 to TRBJ2-7; either TRBD1 or TRBD2 may fit D (6 bases each). The CDR3 has 13 residues. Trimming stripped 5 bases from V and 7 bases from J, with 15 bases between. Germline assignment: CDR1 SEHNR and CDR2 FQNEAQ (reference sequence). DNA of the CDR3: TGTGCCAGCAGCGGAGGCCTAGGGGGGGAGCAGTACTTC. Amino acids: CASSGGLGGEQYF.

The chain has TRBV20-1 and TRBJ2-7; possible D gene TRBD2, 6 bases. The CDR3 spans 14 residues. The V gene lost 3 bases and the J gene lost 0 bases, with 12 bases spanning the gap. CDR1 is DFQATT and CDR2 is SNEGSKA in the germline V gene (reference sequence). This CDR3 reads CSASVTSRSYEQYF. The CDR3 coding sequence is TGCAGTGCTAGTGTCACTAGCCGCTCCTACGAGCAGTACTTC.

This clonotype was picked up many times. The CDR3 sequence: CASSLRVSGSTDTQYF. CDR3 nucleotides: TGTGCCAGCAGCTTAAGAGTATCTGGAAGCACAGATACGCAGTATTTT. The genes are TRBV7-2 and TRBJ2-3, with unresolved D. Germline V gene lookup returns CDR1 SGHTA and CDR2 FQGNSA. Trimming took 2 bases from V and 0 from J, leaving 12 bases between them. The CDR3 is 16 amino acids.

This rearrangement joins TRBV7-9 to TRBJ2-1; no firm D call. Between the trimmed V and J ends, which lost 1 base and 7 bases, there was a span of 8 bases. Germline-derived CDR1 and CDR2 are SEHNR and FQNEAQ (reference sequence). The CDR3 length is 13 residues. The CDR3 coding sequence is TGTGCCAGCAGCTTAGTTATGCAGAATGAGCAGTTCTTC. Protein product: CASSLVMQNEQFF.